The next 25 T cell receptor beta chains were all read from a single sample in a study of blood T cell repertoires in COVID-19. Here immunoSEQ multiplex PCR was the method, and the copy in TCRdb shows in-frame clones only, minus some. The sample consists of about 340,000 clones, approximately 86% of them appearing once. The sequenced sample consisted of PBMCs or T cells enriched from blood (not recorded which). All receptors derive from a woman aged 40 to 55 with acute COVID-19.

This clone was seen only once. The CDR3 coding sequence is TGCGCCAGCAGCCAAGAAAGACAGGGGCTTAGGTCCTACGAGCAGTACTTC. Protein product: CASSQERQGLRSYEQYF. The rearrangement links TRBV4-1 to TRBJ2-7, with 8 bases matching TRBD1. Losses at the gene ends were 0 bases for V and 1 base for J; bases not matched to a gene: 8. This CDR3 spans 17 amino acids. CDR1 is MGHRA and CDR2 is YSYEKL in the germline V gene.

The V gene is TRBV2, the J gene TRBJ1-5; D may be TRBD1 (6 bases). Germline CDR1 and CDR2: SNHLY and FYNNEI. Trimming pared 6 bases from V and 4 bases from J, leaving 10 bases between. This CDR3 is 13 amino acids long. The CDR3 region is CASRGQINQPQHF. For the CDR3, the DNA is TGTGCCAGCAGGGGACAAATTAATCAGCCCCAGCATTTT.

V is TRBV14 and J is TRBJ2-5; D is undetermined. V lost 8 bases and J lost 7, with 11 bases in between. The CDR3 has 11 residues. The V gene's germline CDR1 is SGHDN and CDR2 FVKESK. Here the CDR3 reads CASGPRGTQYF. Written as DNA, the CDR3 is TGTGCCAGCGGGCCACGTGGGACCCAGTACTTC.

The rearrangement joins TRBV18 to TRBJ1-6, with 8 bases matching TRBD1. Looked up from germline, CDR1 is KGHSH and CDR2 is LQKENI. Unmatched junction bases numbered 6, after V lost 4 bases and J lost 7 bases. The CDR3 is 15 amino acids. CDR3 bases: TGTGCCAGCTCACGGGGACAGGCTGACAATTCACCCCTCCACTTT. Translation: CASSRGQADNSPLHF.

The CDR3 here is CASSLGMGASGSAQYF. The CDR3 DNA reads as TGTGCCAGCAGCTTAGGAATGGGGGCTAGCGGGAGCGCGCAGTACTTC. V gene TRBV7-2 combines with J gene TRBJ2-7; 10 positions match TRBD2. Trimming removed 1 base from V and 9 bases from J; junction bases left unmatched: 12. CDR1 and CDR2 (germline): SGHTA, FQGNSA. The CDR3 extends over 16 amino acids.

The CDR3 sequence is CASSLLDGGTDSGANVLTF. As DNA, the CDR3 is TGCGCCAGCAGCCTTCTCGATGGAGGGACCGACTCTGGGGCCAACGTCCTGACTTTC. V is TRBV5-1 and J is TRBJ2-6; D might be TRBD2 (6 bases). Germline V gene sequence: CDR1 SGHRS, CDR2 YFSETQ. Deletions cut 4 bases from V and 0 bases from J, with 20 bases between. This CDR3 is built from 19 residues.

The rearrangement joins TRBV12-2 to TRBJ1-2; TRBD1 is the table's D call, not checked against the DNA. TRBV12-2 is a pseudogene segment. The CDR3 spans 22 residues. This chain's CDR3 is CASRFAGQGLTMATESYYGYTF. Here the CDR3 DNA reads TGTGCAAGTCGCTTCGCGGGACAGGGACTAACTATGGCTACTGAGTCTTACTATGGCTACACCTTC.

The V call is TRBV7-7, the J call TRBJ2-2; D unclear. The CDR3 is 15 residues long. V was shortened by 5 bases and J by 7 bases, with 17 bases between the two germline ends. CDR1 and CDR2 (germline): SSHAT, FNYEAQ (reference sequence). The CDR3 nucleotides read TGTGCCAGCAGCCCAGACCCTAATAGAGGCGGGGAGCTGTTTTTT. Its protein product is CASSPDPNRGGELFF.

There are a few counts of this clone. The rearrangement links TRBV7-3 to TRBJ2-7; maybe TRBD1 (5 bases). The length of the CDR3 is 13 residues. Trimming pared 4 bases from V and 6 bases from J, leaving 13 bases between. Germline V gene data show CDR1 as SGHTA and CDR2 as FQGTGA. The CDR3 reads CASSSYQGTEQYF. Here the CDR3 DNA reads TGTGCCAGCAGCTCTTACCAGGGAACCGAGCAGTACTTC.

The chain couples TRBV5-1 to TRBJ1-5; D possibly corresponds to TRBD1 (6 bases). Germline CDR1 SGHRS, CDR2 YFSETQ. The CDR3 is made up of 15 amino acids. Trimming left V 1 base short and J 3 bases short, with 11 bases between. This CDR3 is CASSLSGVSNQPQHF. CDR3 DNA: TGCGCCAGCAGCTTGTCAGGGGTGTCCAATCAGCCCCAGCATTTT.

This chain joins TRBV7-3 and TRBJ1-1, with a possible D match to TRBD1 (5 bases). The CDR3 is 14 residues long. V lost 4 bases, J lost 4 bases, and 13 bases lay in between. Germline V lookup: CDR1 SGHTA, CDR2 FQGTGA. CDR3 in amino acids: CASSYGGRPTEAFF. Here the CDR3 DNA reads TGTGCCAGCAGCTACGGGGGTCGCCCCACTGAAGCTTTCTTT.

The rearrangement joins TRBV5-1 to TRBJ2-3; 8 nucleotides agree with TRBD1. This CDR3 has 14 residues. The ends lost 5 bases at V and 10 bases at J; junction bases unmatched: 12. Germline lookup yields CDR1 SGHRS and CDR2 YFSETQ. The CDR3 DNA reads TGCGCCAGCAGTTATAACTACGGACAGGGATCGCAGTATTTT. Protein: CASSYNYGQGSQYF. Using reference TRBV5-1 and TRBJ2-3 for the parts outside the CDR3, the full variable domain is KAGVTQTPRYLIKTRGQQVTLSCSPISGHRSVSWYQQTPGQGLQFLFEYFSETQRNKGNFPGRFSGRQFSNSRSEMNVSTLELGDSALYLCASSYNYGQGSQYFGPGTRLTVL.

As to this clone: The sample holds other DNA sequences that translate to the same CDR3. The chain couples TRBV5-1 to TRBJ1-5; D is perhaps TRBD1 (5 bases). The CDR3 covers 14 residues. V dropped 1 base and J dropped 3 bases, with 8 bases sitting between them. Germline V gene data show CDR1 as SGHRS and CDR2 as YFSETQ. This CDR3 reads CASSLTGLNQPQHF. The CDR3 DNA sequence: TGCGCCAGCAGCTTGACAGGTCTCAATCAGCCCCAGCATTTT.

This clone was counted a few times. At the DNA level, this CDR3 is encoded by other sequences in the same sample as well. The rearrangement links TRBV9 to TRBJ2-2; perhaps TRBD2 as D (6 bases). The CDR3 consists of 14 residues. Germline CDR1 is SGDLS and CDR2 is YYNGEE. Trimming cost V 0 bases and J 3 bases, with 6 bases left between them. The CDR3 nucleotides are TGTGCCAGCAGCGTAGCGGGGGACACCGGGGAGCTGTTTTTT. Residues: CASSVAGDTGELFF.

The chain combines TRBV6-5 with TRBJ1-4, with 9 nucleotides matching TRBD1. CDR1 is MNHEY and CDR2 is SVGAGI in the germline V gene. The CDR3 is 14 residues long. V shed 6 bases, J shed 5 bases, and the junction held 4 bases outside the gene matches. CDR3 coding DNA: TGTGCCAGCAGAGCCGGGACAGGGAATGAAAAACTGTTTTTT. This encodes CASRAGTGNEKLFF.

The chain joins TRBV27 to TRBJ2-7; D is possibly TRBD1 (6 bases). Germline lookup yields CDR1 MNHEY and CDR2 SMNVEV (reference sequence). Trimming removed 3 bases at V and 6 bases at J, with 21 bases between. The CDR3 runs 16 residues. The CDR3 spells CASSFEWGTTPFEQYF. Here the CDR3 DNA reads TGTGCCAGCAGTTTTGAATGGGGGACAACTCCATTCGAGCAGTACTTC.

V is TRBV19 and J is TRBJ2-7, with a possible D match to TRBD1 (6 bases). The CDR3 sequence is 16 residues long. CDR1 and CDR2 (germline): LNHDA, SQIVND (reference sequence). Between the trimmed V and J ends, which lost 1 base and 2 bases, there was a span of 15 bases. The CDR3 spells CASSIGPAGAPYEQYF. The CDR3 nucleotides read TGTGCCAGTAGTATAGGGCCCGCAGGGGCCCCCTACGAGCAGTACTTC.

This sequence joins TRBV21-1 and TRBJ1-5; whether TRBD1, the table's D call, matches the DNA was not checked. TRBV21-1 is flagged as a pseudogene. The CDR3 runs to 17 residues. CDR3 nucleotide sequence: TGTGCCAGCAGCAAAGACAGGGACCCCGTGTTGAGTCAGCCCCAGCATTTT. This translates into CASSKDRDPVLSQPQHF.

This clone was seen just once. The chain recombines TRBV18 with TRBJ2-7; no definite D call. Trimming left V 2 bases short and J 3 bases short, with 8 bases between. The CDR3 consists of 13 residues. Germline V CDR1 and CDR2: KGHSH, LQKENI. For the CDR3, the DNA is TGTGCCAGCTCACCAGGGCGAGACTACGAGCAGTACTTC. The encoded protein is CASSPGRDYEQYF.

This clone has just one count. The CDR3 region is CASSLTASPPRYTF. As DNA, the CDR3 is TGCGCCAGCAGCCTCACTGCCTCCCCCCCCCGCTACACCTTC. The chain couples TRBV5-1 to TRBJ1-2, with D hard to call. Per germline, CDR1 SGHRS and CDR2 YFSETQ. The CDR3 has 14 amino acids. V was shortened by 4 bases and J by 9 bases, with 19 bases between the two germline ends.

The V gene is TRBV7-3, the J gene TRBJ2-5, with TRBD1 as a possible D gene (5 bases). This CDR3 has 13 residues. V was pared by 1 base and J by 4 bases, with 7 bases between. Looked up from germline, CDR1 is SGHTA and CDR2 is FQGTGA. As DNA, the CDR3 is TGTGCCAGCAGCTTAAACCAGGGAGAGACCCAGTACTTC. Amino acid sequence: CASSLNQGETQYF.

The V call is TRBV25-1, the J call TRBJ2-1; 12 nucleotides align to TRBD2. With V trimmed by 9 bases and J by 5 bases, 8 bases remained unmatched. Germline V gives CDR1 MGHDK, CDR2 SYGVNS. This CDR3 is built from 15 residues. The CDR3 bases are TGTGCCAGTAGACTAGCGGGAGAATCCAACAATGAGCAGTTCTTC. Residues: CASRLAGESNNEQFF. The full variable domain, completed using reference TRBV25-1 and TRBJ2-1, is EADIYQTPRYLVIGTGKKITLECSQTMGHDKMYWYQQDPGMELHLIHYSYGVNSTEKGDLSSESTVSRIRTEHFPLTLESARPSHTSQYLCASRLAGESNNEQFFGPGTRLTVL.

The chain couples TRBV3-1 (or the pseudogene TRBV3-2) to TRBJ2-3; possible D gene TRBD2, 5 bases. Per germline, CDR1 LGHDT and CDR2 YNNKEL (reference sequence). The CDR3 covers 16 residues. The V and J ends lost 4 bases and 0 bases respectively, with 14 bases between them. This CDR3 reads CASSRSGRASTDTQYF. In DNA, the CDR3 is TGTGCCAGCAGCCGTTCTGGGCGGGCTAGCACAGATACGCAGTATTTT.

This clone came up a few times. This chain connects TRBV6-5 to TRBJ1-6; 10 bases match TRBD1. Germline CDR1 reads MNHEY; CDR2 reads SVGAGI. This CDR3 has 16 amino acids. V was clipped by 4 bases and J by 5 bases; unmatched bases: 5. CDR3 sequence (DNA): TGTGCCAGCAGTTCAATTGACAGGGGGCATAATTCACCCCTCCACTTT. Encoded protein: CASSSIDRGHNSPLHF.

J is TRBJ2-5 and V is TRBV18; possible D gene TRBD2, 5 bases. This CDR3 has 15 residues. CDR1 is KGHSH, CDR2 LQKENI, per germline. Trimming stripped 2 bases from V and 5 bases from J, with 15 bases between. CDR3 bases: TGTGCCAGCTCACCAGGTGCTAGCCCTTCGGAGACCCAGTACTTC. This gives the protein CASSPGASPSETQYF.